Sequencing of this T cell receptor beta chain was carried out in a study of shared clonotypes between healthy human individuals. General study results and limits: Memory subsets had estimated richness that was generally smaller than that of naive subsets.

Germline CDR1 and CDR2: SGHAT and FQDESV (reference sequence). The CDR3 is 13 residues long. The V end was cut by 8 bases, the J end by 3 bases, with 14 bases between. On this clone: The antigen is not known.

Assay used: immunoSEQ multiplex PCR; TCRdb lists only in-frame clones, some missing. The sample holds 2,500,000 or so clones, approximately 93% seen once. The source of this sequence is a young man in good health. Some clones in this sample may be carry-over from other donors' samples. The sequenced sample consisted of naive CD4+ T cells from PBMCs. This sample's subset: CD45RA+ positively selected. The chain combines TRBV11-1 with TRBJ2-7; D is unclear. The chain's CDR3 is CASAWSNGYEQYF. CDR3 nucleotides: TGTGCCAGCGCCTGGAGTAATGGCTACGAGCAGTACTTC.